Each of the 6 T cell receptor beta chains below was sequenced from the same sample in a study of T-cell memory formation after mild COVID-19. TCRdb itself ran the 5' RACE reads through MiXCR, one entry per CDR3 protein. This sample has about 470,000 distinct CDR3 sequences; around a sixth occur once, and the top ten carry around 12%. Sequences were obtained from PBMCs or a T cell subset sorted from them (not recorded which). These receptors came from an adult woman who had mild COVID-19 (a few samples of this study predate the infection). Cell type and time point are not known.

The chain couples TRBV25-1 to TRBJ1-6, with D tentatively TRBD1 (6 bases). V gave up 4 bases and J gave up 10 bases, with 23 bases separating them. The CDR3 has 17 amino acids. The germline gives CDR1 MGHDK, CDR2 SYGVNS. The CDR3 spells CASSGEGGRGFVSPLHF. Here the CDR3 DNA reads TGTGCCAGCAGTGGGGAGGGGGGCAGGGGCTTCGTCTCACCCCTCCACTTT.

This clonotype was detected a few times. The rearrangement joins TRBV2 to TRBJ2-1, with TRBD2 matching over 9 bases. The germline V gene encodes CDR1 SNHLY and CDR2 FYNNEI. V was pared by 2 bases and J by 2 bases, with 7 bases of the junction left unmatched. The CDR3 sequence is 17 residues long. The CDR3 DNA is TGTGCCAGCAGTGAACGCGTCGCGGGAGGGCCCTACAATGAGCAGTTCTTC. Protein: CASSERVAGGPYNEQFF.

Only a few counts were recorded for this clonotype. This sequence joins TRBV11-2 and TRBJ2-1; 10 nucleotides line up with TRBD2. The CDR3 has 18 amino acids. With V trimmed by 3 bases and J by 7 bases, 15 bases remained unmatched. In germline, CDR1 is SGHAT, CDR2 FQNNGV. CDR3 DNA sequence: TGTGCCAGCAGCTTTCGTCTACCCGGGGTAGCGGGAGGTAATGAGCAGTTCTTC. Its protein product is CASSFRLPGVAGGNEQFF.

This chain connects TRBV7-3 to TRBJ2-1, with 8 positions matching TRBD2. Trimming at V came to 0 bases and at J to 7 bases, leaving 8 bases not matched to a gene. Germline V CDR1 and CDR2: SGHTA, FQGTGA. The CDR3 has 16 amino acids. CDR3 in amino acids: CASSLTSGSPGNEQFF. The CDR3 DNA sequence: TGTGCCAGCAGCTTAACCAGCGGGAGCCCGGGAAATGAGCAGTTCTTC.

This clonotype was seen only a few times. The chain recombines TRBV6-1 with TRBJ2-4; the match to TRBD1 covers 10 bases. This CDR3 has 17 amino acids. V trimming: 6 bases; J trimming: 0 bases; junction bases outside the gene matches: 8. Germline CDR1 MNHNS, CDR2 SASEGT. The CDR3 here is CASRADRGRSAKNIQYF. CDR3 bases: TGTGCCAGCAGAGCAGACAGGGGGCGTTCAGCCAAAAACATTCAGTACTTC.

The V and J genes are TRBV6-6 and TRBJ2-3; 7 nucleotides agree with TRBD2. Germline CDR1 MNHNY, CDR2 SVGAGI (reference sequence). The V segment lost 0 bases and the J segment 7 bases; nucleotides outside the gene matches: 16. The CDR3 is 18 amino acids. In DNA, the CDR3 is TGTGCCAGCAGTTACTCGAGTGCGACGTGGGAGGGCCTTAATACGCAGTATTTT. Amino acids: CASSYSSATWEGLNTQYF.